The 5 T cell receptor beta chains reported below all come from one sample, sequenced in a study of Tregs in tolerant kidney transplant recipients. The data were produced by immunoSEQ multiplex PCR, yet TCRdb's version contains in-frame clones alone and is incomplete. The repertoire includes about 88,000 clones, around nine tenths of them detected once, and around 4.5% sits in the top ten. Sequencing was carried out using CD8+ T cells from blood. The source of these receptors is a human donor in good health.

V gene TRBV12-5 combines with J gene TRBJ1-2; D is undetermined. With 2 bases removed from V and 7 bases from J, the gap between germline ends came to 11 bases. This CDR3 region has 13 residues. Germline V gene data show CDR1 as LGHNT and CDR2 as FRNRAP. CDR3 residues: CASGLLVGLGYTF. In DNA, the CDR3 is TGTGCTAGTGGTTTGCTCGTCGGCCTTGGCTACACCTTC.

J is TRBJ1-1 and V is TRBV4-1; D uncertain. Looked up from germline, CDR1 is MGHRA and CDR2 is YSYEKL. Deletions cut 4 bases from V and 2 bases from J, with 11 bases between. This CDR3 is 14 amino acids long. In DNA form, the CDR3 reads TGCGCCAGCAGCCTTCGGACTGACAACACTGAAGCTTTCTTT. Translation: CASSLRTDNTEAFF.

In DNA, the CDR3 is TGCGCCAGCAGCCAAGACTGGAGGGGTGTGGGCCGGAACACTGAAGCTTTCTTT. It yields the protein CASSQDWRGVGRNTEAFF. V gene TRBV4-1 combines with J gene TRBJ1-1; possible D gene TRBD1, 5 bases. Looked up from germline, CDR1 is MGHRA and CDR2 is YSYEKL. Trimming stripped 0 bases from V and 1 base from J, with 18 bases between. The CDR3 runs 18 residues.

The count of this clone is one. The chain employs TRBV11-2 and TRBJ1-3; no firm D call. The V gene's germline CDR1 is SGHAT and CDR2 FQNNGV. This CDR3 contains 13 residues. V lost 2 bases to trimming and J lost 1 base, with 3 bases between them. CDR3 protein: CASSLRSGNTIYF. The DNA for the CDR3 is TGTGCCAGCAGCTTACGATCTGGAAACACCATATATTTT.

This chain uses TRBV4-1 with TRBJ2-1; TRBD2 might be the D (6 bases). V dropped 4 bases and J dropped 6 bases, with 10 bases sitting between them. The CDR3 has 13 residues. Germline V lookup: CDR1 MGHRA, CDR2 YSYEKL. This chain's CDR3 is CASSLRGSNEQFF. CDR3 DNA sequence: TGCGCCAGCAGCCTTCGGGGGAGCAATGAGCAGTTCTTC.